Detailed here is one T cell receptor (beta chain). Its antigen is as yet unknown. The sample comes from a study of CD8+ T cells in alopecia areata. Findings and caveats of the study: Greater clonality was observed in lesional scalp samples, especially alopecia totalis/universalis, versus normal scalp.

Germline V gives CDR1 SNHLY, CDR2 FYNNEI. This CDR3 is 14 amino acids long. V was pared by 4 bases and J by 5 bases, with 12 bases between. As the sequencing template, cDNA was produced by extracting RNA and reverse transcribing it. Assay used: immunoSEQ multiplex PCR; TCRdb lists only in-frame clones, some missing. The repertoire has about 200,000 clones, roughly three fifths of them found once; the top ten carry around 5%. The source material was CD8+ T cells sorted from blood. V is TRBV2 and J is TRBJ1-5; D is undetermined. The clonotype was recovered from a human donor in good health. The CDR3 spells CASSGEGWDQPQHF. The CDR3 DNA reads TGTGCCAGCAGTGGGGAGGGTTGGGATCAGCCCCAGCATTTT. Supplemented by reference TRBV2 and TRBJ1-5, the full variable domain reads EPEVTQTPSHQVTQMGQEVILRCVPISNHLYFYWYRQILGQKVEFLVSFYNNEISEKSEIFDDQFSVERPDGSNFTLKIRSTKLEDSAMYFCASSGEGWDQPQHFGDGTRLSIL.